These T cell receptor beta chains were read from a single sample in a study of CD8 T cells in ankylosing spondylitis. Via MiXCR, TCRdb re-called the 5' RACE reads, giving one row per CDR3 protein. The sample yields under 15,000 distinct CDR3 sequences, approximately 2.8% seen once. Sequences were obtained from blood, either unsorted or a sorted T cell fraction (not recorded which). The receptor set was obtained from a male donor with ankylosing spondylitis or in good health (not recorded which). Both conserved end residues are part of each CDR3. The D gene is left open where the match is weak. Clone size is given for some rows only: seen once, a few or many times, or a class if the clone is expanded.

D: -
size: many
V: TRBV9
J: TRBJ2-2
CDR3: CASSVVSGGNGELFF
DNA: TGTGCCAGCAGCGTAGTTAGCGGTGGAAACGGGGAGCTGTTTTTT

D: -
size: many
V: TRBV9
J: TRBJ2-7
CDR3: CASSAGVSSSYEQYF
DNA: TGTGCCAGCAGCGCAGGGGTTTCGAGCTCCTACGAGCAGTACTTC

D: -
size: -
V: TRBV9
J: TRBJ2-7
CDR3: CASSGGVSEQYF
DNA: TGTGCCAGCAGCGGAGGGGTCAGCGAGCAGTACTTC

D: -
size: many
V: TRBV9
J: TRBJ2-3
CDR3: CASSGGGATQSSTDTQYF
DNA: TGTGCCAGCAGCGGTGGGGGGGCCACCCAGTCTAGCACAGATACGCAGTATTTT

D: TRBD2
size: many
V: TRBV9
J: TRBJ2-5
CDR3: CASSLGGQETQYF
DNA: TGTGCCAGCAGCTTGGGGGGGCAAGAGACCCAGTACTTC

D: TRBD2
size: many
V: TRBV9
J: TRBJ2-3
CDR3: CASSAGLAGHTQYF
DNA: TGTGCCAGCAGCGCGGGACTAGCGGGACATACGCAGTATTTT

D: -
size: many
V: TRBV9
J: TRBJ2-3
CDR3: CASSYLTWMDTQYF
DNA: TGTGCCAGCAGCTACCTCACTTGGATGGATACGCAGTATTTT

D: TRBD2
size: many
V: TRBV9
J: TRBJ2-7
CDR3: CASSGRLAGSYEQYF
DNA: TGTGCCAGCAGCGGCAGACTAGCGGGGTCCTACGAGCAGTACTTC

D: -
size: many
V: TRBV9
J: TRBJ2-3
CDR3: CASSRGGVYFTDTQYF
DNA: TGTGCCAGCAGCCGAGGAGGGGTATACTTCACAGATACGCAGTATTTT

D: -
size: medium-sized
V: TRBV3-1
J: TRBJ1-5
CDR3: CASSPGQPQHF
DNA: TGTGCCAGCAGCCCCGGTCAGCCCCAGCATTTT

D: -
size: few
V: TRBV9
J: TRBJ2-1
CDR3: CASSGSIGLNEQFF
DNA: TGTGCCAGCAGCGGCTCGATCGGGCTTAATGAGCAGTTCTTC

D: -
size: many
V: TRBV9
J: TRBJ2-7
CDR3: CASSVGGTVDYEQYF
DNA: TGTGCCAGCAGCGTAGGAGGGACGGTTGACTACGAGCAGTACTTC

D: TRBD2
size: medium-sized
V: TRBV9
J: TRBJ2-3
CDR3: CASSDGGGALDTQYF
DNA: TGTGCCAGCAGCGACGGCGGGGGGGCGTTAGATACGCAGTATTTT

D: TRBD1
size: many
V: TRBV9
J: TRBJ2-3
CDR3: CASSVADRGAGTDTQYF
DNA: TGTGCCAGCAGCGTAGCTGACAGGGGCGCCGGCACAGATACGCAGTATTTT

D: -
size: many
V: TRBV9
J: TRBJ1-3
CDR3: CASSEAGNSGNTIYF
DNA: TGTGCCAGCAGCGAGGCAGGGAACTCTGGAAACACCATATATTTT

D: -
size: many
V: TRBV9
J: TRBJ1-6
CDR3: CASSAGDRNSPLHF
DNA: TGTGCCAGCAGCGCCGGAGACCGTAATTCACCCCTCCACTTT

D: -
size: many
V: TRBV9
J: TRBJ2-3
CDR3: CASSVAAFPQDTQYF
DNA: TGTGCCAGCAGCGTGGCCGCCTTCCCTCAGGATACGCAGTATTTT

D: -
size: many
V: TRBV9
J: TRBJ2-5
CDR3: CASSPHGETQYF
DNA: TGTGCCAGCAGCCCACATGGGGAGACCCAGTACTTC

D: -
size: many
V: TRBV9
J: TRBJ1-2
CDR3: CASSVGQGGAYGYTF
DNA: TGTGCCAGCAGCGTAGGGCAGGGAGGTGCCTATGGCTACACCTTC

D: TRBD2
size: many
V: TRBV9
J: TRBJ2-1
CDR3: CASSVEGLSYNEQFF
DNA: TGTGCCAGCAGCGTAGAGGGACTATCTTACAATGAGCAGTTCTTC

D: -
size: many
V: TRBV9
J: TRBJ2-7
CDR3: CASSVAPENYEQYF
DNA: TGTGCCAGCAGCGTAGCTCCAGAGAACTACGAGCAGTACTTC

D: -
size: many
V: TRBV9
J: TRBJ2-7
CDR3: CASSAGDSHEQYF
DNA: TGTGCCAGCAGCGCGGGGGACAGCCACGAGCAGTACTTC

D: -
size: many
V: TRBV9
J: TRBJ1-2
CDR3: CASSVAGYYGYTF
DNA: TGTGCCAGCAGCGTAGCCGGGTACTATGGCTACACCTTC

D: TRBD2
size: medium-sized
V: TRBV9
J: TRBJ2-3
CDR3: CASSVGSGSADTQYF
DNA: TGTGCCAGCAGCGTAGGAAGCGGGAGCGCAGATACGCAGTATTTT

D: TRBD2
size: many
V: TRBV9
J: TRBJ2-1
CDR3: CASSVGAGDYNEQFF
DNA: TGTGCCAGCAGCGTAGGAGCGGGAGACTACAATGAGCAGTTCTTC

D: TRBD2
size: many
V: TRBV9
J: TRBJ2-3
CDR3: CASSVAFRLAGGTDTQYF
DNA: TGTGCCAGCAGCGTAGCATTCCGACTAGCGGGGGGCACAGATACGCAGTATTTT

D: TRBD2
size: many
V: TRBV9
J: TRBJ2-3
CDR3: CASSVVASGGSDTQYF
DNA: TGTGCCAGCAGCGTAGTCGCTAGCGGGGGGTCAGATACGCAGTATTTT

D: -
size: many
V: TRBV9
J: TRBJ1-5
CDR3: CASSVGGGEDQPQHF
DNA: TGTGCCAGCAGCGTAGGGGGGGGCGAAGATCAGCCCCAGCATTTT

D: TRBD2
size: -
V: TRBV9
J: TRBJ2-2
CDR3: CASSVVSSSGSSGAGELFF
DNA: TGTGCCAGCAGCGTAGTTTCGTCTAGCGGGAGTTCCGGAGCCGGGGAGCTGTTTTTT

D: -
size: many
V: TRBV21-1
J: TRBJ2-5
CDR3: CASNRPPNWGQETQYF
DNA: TGTGCCAGCAACCGACCCCCCAACTGGGGACAAGAGACCCAGTACTTC

D: TRBD1
size: many
V: TRBV9
J: TRBJ2-2
CDR3: CASSQGQGYAGELFF
DNA: TGTGCCAGCAGCCAAGGACAGGGTTATGCCGGGGAGCTGTTTTTT

D: TRBD1
size: many
V: TRBV9
J: TRBJ1-2
CDR3: CASSVPRGIVNYGYTF
DNA: TGTGCCAGCAGCGTTCCCAGGGGGATCGTTAACTATGGCTACACCTTC

D: TRBD2
size: few
V: TRBV9
J: TRBJ2-3
CDR3: CASSVDLAGGTGGTDTQYF
DNA: TGTGCCAGCAGCGTAGACCTAGCGGGAGGGACGGGCGGCACAGATACGCAGTATTTT

D: TRBD2
size: many
V: TRBV9
J: TRBJ2-3
CDR3: CASSALKRGGTDTQYF
DNA: TGTGCCAGCAGCGCGTTAAAGCGGGGGGGTACAGATACGCAGTATTTT

D: TRBD1
size: many
V: TRBV9
J: TRBJ2-1
CDR3: CASSVEGQGLNNEQFF
DNA: TGTGCCAGCAGCGTAGAGGGACAGGGACTAAACAATGAGCAGTTCTTC

D: TRBD2
size: many
V: TRBV9
J: TRBJ2-5
CDR3: CASSVGSRLAGNLGTQYF
DNA: TGTGCCAGCAGCGTAGGGTCGAGGCTAGCGGGAAACCTAGGGACCCAGTACTTC

D: -
size: many
V: TRBV9
J: TRBJ2-1
CDR3: CASSVALSGKANEQFF
DNA: TGTGCCAGCAGCGTAGCGTTGTCGGGAAAAGCGAATGAGCAGTTCTTC

D: TRBD2
size: many
V: TRBV9
J: TRBJ2-1
CDR3: CASSHRLGGDNEQFF
DNA: TGTGCCAGCAGCCACCGACTGGGAGGGGACAATGAGCAGTTCTTC

D: TRBD2
size: many
V: TRBV9
J: TRBJ2-7
CDR3: CASSRTSGTYEQYF
DNA: TGTGCCAGTTCGCGGACTAGCGGTACCTACGAGCAGTACTTC

D: TRBD1
size: many
V: TRBV9
J: TRBJ2-7
CDR3: CASSVGAGGGYEQYF
DNA: TGTGCCAGCAGCGTAGGCGCAGGGGGCGGATACGAGCAGTACTTC

D: -
size: medium-sized
V: TRBV9
J: TRBJ2-5
CDR3: CASSVVGHFGETQYF
DNA: TGTGCCAGCAGCGTAGTGGGACATTTCGGAGAGACCCAGTACTTC

D: -
size: many
V: TRBV9
J: TRBJ2-2
CDR3: CASSASTGSGELFF
DNA: TGTGCCAGCAGCGCCAGTACAGGGTCCGGGGAGCTGTTTTTT

D: -
size: medium-sized
V: TRBV9
J: TRBJ2-3
CDR3: CASSVLDAVNTQYF
DNA: TGTGCCAGCAGCGTCCTCGACGCCGTGAATACGCAGTATTTT

D: -
size: many
V: TRBV9
J: TRBJ2-5
CDR3: CASSAGDSRQETQYF
DNA: TGTGCCAGCAGCGCGGGGGACAGCCGCCAAGAGACCCAGTACTTC

D: -
size: many
V: TRBV9
J: TRBJ2-2
CDR3: CASSVKNTGELFF
DNA: TGTGCCAGCAGCGTGAAGAACACCGGGGAGCTGTTTTTT

D: -
size: medium-sized
V: TRBV9
J: TRBJ1-6
CDR3: CASSPRGAGYNSPLHF
DNA: TGTGCCAGCAGCCCCCGAGGAGCGGGTTATAATTCACCCCTCCACTTT

D: -
size: medium-sized
V: TRBV9
J: TRBJ2-2
CDR3: CASKAGNTGELFF
DNA: TGTGCCAGCAAAGCCGGAAACACCGGGGAGCTGTTTTTT

D: TRBD2
size: many
V: TRBV9
J: TRBJ2-7
CDR3: CASSVATSGRVVEQYF
DNA: TGTGCCAGCAGCGTAGCTACTAGCGGGAGAGTGGTCGAGCAGTACTTC

D: -
size: many
V: TRBV21-1
J: TRBJ2-4
CDR3: CASSSGGHRGLAKNIQYF
DNA: TGTGCCAGCAGCTCGGGTGGACACCGAGGTCTAGCCAAAAACATTCAGTACTTC

D: TRBD1
size: many
V: TRBV9
J: TRBJ1-2
CDR3: CASSPGQGGDYGYTF
DNA: TGTGCCAGCAGCCCAGGACAGGGAGGAGACTATGGCTACACCTTC

D: -
size: medium-sized
V: TRBV9
J: TRBJ1-1
CDR3: CASSTPGGLGRYTEAFF
DNA: TGTGCCAGCAGCACCCCGGGGGGGCTTGGACGTTACACTGAAGCTTTCTTT

D: -
size: many
V: TRBV9
J: TRBJ2-2
CDR3: CASSTAGGGRELFF
DNA: TGTGCCAGCAGCACGGCAGGGGGGGGCCGGGAGCTGTTTTTT